This section outlines one TCR beta chain sequence together with its context. Its antigen is not identified. This record belongs to a study of shared clonotypes between healthy human individuals. Generated by immunoSEQ multiplex PCR, the TCRdb table keeps only in-frame clones and is missing some. The sample lists 2.3 million or so clones; 85% to 95% were seen once. The study, taken as a whole, reports: Sampling used blood alone; tissue repertoires probably differ. Clonotypes which were not shared had lower generation probabilities than clonotypes that all four donors shared.

The sample taken for sequencing was naive CD4+ T cells from PBMCs. Subset noted: CD45RA+ positively selected. The receptor was isolated from a man in his late teens or twenties in good health. Some clones in this sample may be carry-over from other donors' samples.

The CDR3 sequence is CASSLADRGGYEQYF. For the CDR3, the DNA is TGTGCCAGCAGTTTAGCGGACAGGGGTGGCTACGAGCAGTACTTC. The chain employs TRBV28 and TRBJ2-7; 9 bases match TRBD1. Germline V CDR1 and CDR2: MDHEN, SYDVKM. This CDR3 has 15 amino acids. V dropped 2 bases and J dropped 3; count of bases not matched to a gene: 5.